These 14 T cell receptor beta chains came from one sample sequenced in a study of T cell repertoires in cytomegalovirus infection. MiXCR, run by TCRdb on the reads, gives a single entry per CDR3 protein. The sample lists around 280,000 distinct CDR3 sequences; approximately 8.9% were seen once. The material sequenced was PBMCs. All receptors derive from a human donor in good health (CMV status not recorded). Some clones in this sample may be carry-over from other donors' samples.

This clonotype has only a few counts. The chain combines TRBV7-9 with TRBJ1-1; perhaps TRBD1 as D (5 bases). CDR3 length equals 14 residues. The germline CDR1 and CDR2 sequences are SEHNR and FQNEAQ (reference sequence). V was shortened by 5 bases and J by 5 bases, with 15 bases between the two germline ends. The CDR3 here is CASSPPQRGTEAFF. The CDR3 DNA reads TGTGCCAGCAGCCCCCCCCAGAGGGGTACTGAAGCTTTCTTT.

This clonotype was counted ten times or more. The chain is built from TRBV28 and TRBJ1-4; D gene ambiguous. Looked up from germline, CDR1 is MDHEN and CDR2 is SYDVKM. The CDR3 loop spans 16 amino acids. Trimming shortened V by 2 bases and J by 4 bases, and 14 bases separated the two germline ends. The DNA of the CDR3 is TGTGCCAGCAGTTTAAATCCGGGCAGGAATAATGAAAAACTGTTTTTT. Its protein product is CASSLNPGRNNEKLFF. The full variable domain, its missing parts supplied by reference TRBV28 and TRBJ1-4, is DVKVTQSSRYLVKRTGEKVFLECVQDMDHENMFWYRQDPGLGLRLIYFSYDVKMKEKGDIPEGYSVSREKKERFSLILESASTNQTSMYLCASSLNPGRNNEKLFFGSGTQLSVL.

This clonotype was recorded at least ten times. J is TRBJ2-1 and V is TRBV2, with D perhaps matching TRBD1 (6 bases). V was trimmed by 2 bases and J by 6 bases, leaving 14 bases between them. This CDR3 comprises 15 residues. Germline CDR1 and CDR2: SNHLY and FYNNEI. CDR3 DNA sequence: TGTGCCAGCAGTGAAAACAGGGTGGGTGGCAATGAGCAGTTCTTC. Protein: CASSENRVGGNEQFF.

The V and J genes are TRBV2 and TRBJ2-2; D is unclear. CDR3 length: 14 amino acids. V lost 7 bases and J 1 base, leaving 10 bases between the germline ends. Germline V gene lookup returns CDR1 SNHLY and CDR2 FYNNEI. The CDR3 reads CASTPRRNTGELFF. The CDR3 DNA reads TGTGCCAGCACTCCTAGGCGGAACACCGGGGAGCTGTTTTTT.

This clonotype was picked up many times. V and J are TRBV6-2 or TRBV6-3 and TRBJ2-1; 9 bases match TRBD1. The J segment lost 7 bases and the V segment lost 6 bases, leaving 10 bases of the junction unmatched. The CDR3 consists of 15 residues. CDR1 and CDR2 (germline): MNHEY, SVGEGT. CDR3 nucleotides: TGTGCCAGCAGGGGGGACAGGGAAAATAGAAATGAGCAGTTCTTC. This encodes CASRGDRENRNEQFF.

This clonotype was recorded at least ten times. V gene TRBV28 combines with J gene TRBJ1-2, with no clear D. Germline CDR1 MDHEN, CDR2 SYDVKM. This CDR3 has 12 residues. V was pared by 2 bases and J by 8 bases, with 9 bases between. Here the CDR3 reads CASSLANLGYTF. CDR3 DNA sequence: TGTGCCAGCAGTTTAGCTAATTTGGGCTACACCTTC.

In this sample, this clonotype turned up many times. The chain is built from TRBV7-9 and TRBJ2-7; the D is unclear. CDR1 is SEHNR, CDR2 FQNEAQ, per germline (reference sequence). This CDR3 is built from 13 residues. V dropped 5 bases and J dropped 3 bases, with 11 bases sitting between them. CDR3 sequence (DNA): TGTGCCAGCAGCACACCATGGAGCTACGAGCAGTACTTC. Translating gives CASSTPWSYEQYF.

The V call is TRBV29-1, the J call TRBJ2-1; a weak D match, TRBD1 (6 bases). Germline CDR1 reads SQVTM; CDR2 reads ANQGSEA. V was trimmed by 7 bases and J by 4 bases, leaving 14 bases between them. This CDR3 contains 13 residues. The CDR3 nucleotides are TGCAGCGCAGGGCAGGGGAAATACAATGAGCAGTTCTTC. It codes for CSAGQGKYNEQFF.

This clonotype came up a few times. This chain connects TRBV20-1 to TRBJ2-3; no firm D call. CDR3 length: 11 residues. V shed 1 base and J shed 5 bases, with 4 bases lying between them. Germline values: CDR1 DFQATT, CDR2 SNEGSKA (reference sequence). The chain's CDR3 is CSARAGDTQYF. DNA for the CDR3: TGCAGTGCTAGAGCGGGAGATACGCAGTATTTT.

As regards this clonotype: A much larger clonotype is one base distant, so this may be a read error. The CDR3 does not close with the conserved phenylalanine or tryptophan, likely indicating a read error. The chain carries TRBV7-9 and TRBJ2-2; TRBD1 matches 10 bases. This CDR3 has 16 amino acids. CDR1 is SEHNR and CDR2 is FQNEAQ in the germline V gene (reference sequence). V was clipped by 2 bases and J by 1 base; unmatched bases: 1. DNA for the CDR3: TGTGCCAGCAGCTTACGGACAGGGGGGAACACCGGGGAGCTGTTTATT. Translating gives CASSLRTGGNTGELFI.

In its sample, this clonotype was seen many times. DNA of the CDR3: TGTGCCAGCAGTTTAGAGTGGGACAGCAGCTCCTACGAGCAGTACGTC. Residues: CASSLEWDSSSYEQYV. The chain uses TRBV6-1 and TRBJ2-7, with 7 bases matching TRBD1. The germline CDR1 and CDR2 sequences are MNHNS and SASEGT. V lost 5 bases and J lost 0; bases outside the gene matches: 10. CDR3 length equals 16 residues.

This clonotype occurred many times. This chain connects TRBV6-2 or TRBV6-3 to TRBJ2-1; 11 nucleotides agree with TRBD1. Germline CDR1 reads MNHEY; CDR2 reads SVGEGT. The ends lost 6 bases at V and 7 bases at J; junction bases unmatched: 14. The CDR3 is made up of 17 amino acids. CDR3 sequence: CASSSTLRTGGKNEQFF. The CDR3 DNA reads as TGTGCCAGCAGCTCAACGCTCAGGACAGGGGGCAAGAATGAGCAGTTCTTC.

This clonotype came up many times. The V gene is TRBV2, the J gene TRBJ1-1; D not resolved. This CDR3 spans 14 amino acids. The germline V gene has CDR1 SNHLY and CDR2 FYNNEI. V was trimmed by 6 bases and J by 2 bases, leaving 13 bases between them. The CDR3 loop reads CASSKHPANTEAFF. The CDR3, as DNA: TGTGCCAGCAGCAAACACCCAGCTAACACTGAAGCTTTCTTT. The full variable domain, its missing parts supplied by reference TRBV2 and TRBJ1-1, is EPEVTQTPSHQVTQMGQEVILRCVPISNHLYFYWYRQILGQKVEFLVSFYNNEISEKSEIFDDQFSVERPDGSNFTLKIRSTKLEDSAMYFCASSKHPANTEAFFGQGTRLTVV.

This clonotype was seen only a few times. V gene TRBV24-1 combines with J gene TRBJ2-5; D not certain. The CDR3 totals 15 residues. Germline CDR1 and CDR2: KGHDR and SFDVKD. The V end lost 3 bases, the J end lost 7 bases, and 17 bases lay between the germline ends. In DNA, the CDR3 is TGTGCCACCAGTGATCCGGGCTATCACTCTGGGACCCAGTACTTC. It codes for CATSDPGYHSGTQYF.